The following is a T cell receptor (beta chain) sequence with its context. The sample originates from a study of blood T cell repertoires in COVID-19. The data were produced by immunoSEQ multiplex PCR, yet TCRdb's version contains in-frame clones alone and is incomplete. The sample includes 120,000 or so clones, approximately 65% of them seen just once. This CDR3 is 19 amino acids long. Trimming shortened V by 0 bases and J by 0 bases, and 15 bases separated the two germline ends. Germline CDR1 reads LGHDT; CDR2 reads YNNKEL (reference sequence). The sample taken for sequencing was peripheral blood. The source of this sequence is a woman aged 60-75 years with acute or convalescent COVID-19. V gene TRBV3-1 (or the pseudogene TRBV3-2) combines with J gene TRBJ1-6; D remains unclear. As DNA, the CDR3 is TGTGCCAGCAGCCAAGATAGCCCAGCCACGAGCTCCTATAATTCACCCCTCCACTTT. Translated, it gives CASSQDSPATSSYNSPLHF.